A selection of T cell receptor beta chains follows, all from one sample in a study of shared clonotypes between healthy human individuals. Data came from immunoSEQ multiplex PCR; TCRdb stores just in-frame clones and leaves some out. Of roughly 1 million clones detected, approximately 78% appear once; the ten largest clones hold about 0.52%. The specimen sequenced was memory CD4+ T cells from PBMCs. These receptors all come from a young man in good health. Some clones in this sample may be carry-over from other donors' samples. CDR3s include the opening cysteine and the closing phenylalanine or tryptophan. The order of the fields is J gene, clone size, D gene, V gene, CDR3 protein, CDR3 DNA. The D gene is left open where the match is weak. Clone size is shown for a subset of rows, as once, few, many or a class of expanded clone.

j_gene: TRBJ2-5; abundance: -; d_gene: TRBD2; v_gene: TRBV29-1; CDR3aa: CSVDVEGGETQYF; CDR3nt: TGCAGCGTTGATGTCGAGGGAGGGGAGACCCAGTACTTC
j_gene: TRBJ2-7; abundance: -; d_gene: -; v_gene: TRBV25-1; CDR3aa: CATAGVPGYEQYF; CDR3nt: TGTGCCACCGCAGGGGTCCCTGGGTACGAGCAGTACTTC
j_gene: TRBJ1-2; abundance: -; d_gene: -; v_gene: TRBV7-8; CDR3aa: CASSFGGDGLPHF; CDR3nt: TGTGCCAGCAGCTTCGGGGGGGACGGCCTCCCTCACTTC
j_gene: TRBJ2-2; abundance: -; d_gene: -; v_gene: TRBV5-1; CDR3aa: CASSLGGTNTGELFF; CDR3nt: TGCGCCAGCAGCTTGGGCGGGACGAACACCGGGGAGCTGTTTTTT
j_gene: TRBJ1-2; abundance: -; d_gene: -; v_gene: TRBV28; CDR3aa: CASSLFLIAQGAGYTF; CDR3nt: TGTGCCAGCAGTTTATTCCTAATTGCTCAGGGTGCTGGCTACACCTTC
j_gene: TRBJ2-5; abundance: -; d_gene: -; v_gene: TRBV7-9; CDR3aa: CASKGQTQYF; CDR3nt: TGTGCCAGCAAGGGTCAGACCCAGTACTTC
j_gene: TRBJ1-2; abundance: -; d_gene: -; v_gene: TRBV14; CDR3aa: CASSQEIDGLYGYTF; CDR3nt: TGTGCCAGCAGCCAAGAAATTGACGGCCTCTATGGCTACACCTTC
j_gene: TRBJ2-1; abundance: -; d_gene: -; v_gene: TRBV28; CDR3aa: CASSWGQPYDEQFF; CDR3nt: TGTGCCAGCAGTTGGGGGCAGCCTTACGATGAGCAGTTCTTC
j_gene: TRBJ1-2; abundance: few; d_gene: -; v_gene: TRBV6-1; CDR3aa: CASSAGRIANYGYTF; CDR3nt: TGTGCCAGCAGTGCTGGACGGATAGCTAACTATGGCTACACCTTC
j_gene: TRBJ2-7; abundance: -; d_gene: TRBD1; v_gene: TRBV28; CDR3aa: CASSLGGQGAYEQYF; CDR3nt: TGTGCCAGCAGTTTGGGAGGACAGGGGGCCTACGAGCAGTACTTC
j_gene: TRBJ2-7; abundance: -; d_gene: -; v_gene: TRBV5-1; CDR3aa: CASSSTGSGGGEQYF; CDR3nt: TGCGCCAGCAGCTCGACCGGATCGGGGGGCGGCGAGCAGTACTTC
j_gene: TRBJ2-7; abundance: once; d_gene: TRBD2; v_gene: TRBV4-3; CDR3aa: CASSQVPTGGPYEQYF; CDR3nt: TGCGCCAGCAGCCAAGTTCCGACGGGAGGGCCTTACGAGCAGTACTTC
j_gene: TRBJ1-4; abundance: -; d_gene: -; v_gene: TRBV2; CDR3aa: CASSEARTIVAKLFF; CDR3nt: TGTGCCAGCAGTGAAGCGCGAACGATAGTGGCAAAACTGTTTTTT
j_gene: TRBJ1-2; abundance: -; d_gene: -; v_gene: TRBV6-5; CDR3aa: CASRQDSNYGYTF; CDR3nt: TGTGCCAGCAGACAGGATTCTAACTATGGCTACACCTTC
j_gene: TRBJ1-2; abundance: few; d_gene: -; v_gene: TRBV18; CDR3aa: CASSTRGGYGYTF; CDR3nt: TGTGCCAGCTCCACCAGGGGCGGATATGGCTACACCTTC
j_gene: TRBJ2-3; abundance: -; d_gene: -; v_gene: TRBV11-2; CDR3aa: CASSKEAADTQYF; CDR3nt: TGTGCCAGCAGCAAAGAAGCGGCAGATACGCAGTATTTT
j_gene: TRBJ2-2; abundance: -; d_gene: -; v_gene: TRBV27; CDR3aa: CASGRAGLLTGELFF; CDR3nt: TGTGCCAGCGGGCGGGCGGGGCTTCTCACCGGGGAGCTGTTTTTT
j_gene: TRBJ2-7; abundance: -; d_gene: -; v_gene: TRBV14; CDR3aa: CASSPMWRGSYEQYF; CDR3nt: TGTGCCAGCAGCCCCATGTGGAGGGGCTCCTACGAGCAGTACTTC
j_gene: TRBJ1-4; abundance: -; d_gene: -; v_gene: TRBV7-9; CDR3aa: CASSLATWGKLFF; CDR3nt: TGTGCCAGCAGCTTAGCGACGTGGGGAAAACTGTTTTTT
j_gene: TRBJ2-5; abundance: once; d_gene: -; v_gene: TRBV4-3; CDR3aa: CASSHYPRGATGFETQYF; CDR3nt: TGCGCCAGCAGCCACTATCCAAGGGGGGCCACCGGATTCGAGACCCAGTACTTC
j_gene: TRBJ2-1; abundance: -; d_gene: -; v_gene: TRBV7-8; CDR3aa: CASRDVNEQFF; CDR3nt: TGTGCCAGCAGAGACGTAAATGAGCAGTTCTTC